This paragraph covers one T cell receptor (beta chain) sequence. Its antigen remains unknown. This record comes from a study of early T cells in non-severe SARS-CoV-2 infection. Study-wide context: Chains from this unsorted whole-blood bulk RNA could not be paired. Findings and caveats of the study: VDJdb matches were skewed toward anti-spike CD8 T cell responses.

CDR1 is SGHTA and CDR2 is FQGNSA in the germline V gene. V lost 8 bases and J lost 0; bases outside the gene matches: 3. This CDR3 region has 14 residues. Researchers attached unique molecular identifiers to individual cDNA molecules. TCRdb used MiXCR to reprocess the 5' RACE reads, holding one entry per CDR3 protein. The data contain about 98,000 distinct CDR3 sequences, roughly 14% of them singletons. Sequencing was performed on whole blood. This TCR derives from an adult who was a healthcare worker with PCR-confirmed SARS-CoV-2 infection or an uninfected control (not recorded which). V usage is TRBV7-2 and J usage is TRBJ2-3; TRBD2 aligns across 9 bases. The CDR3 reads CASATSGSTDTQYF. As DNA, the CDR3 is TGTGCCAGCGCCACTAGCGGGAGCACAGATACGCAGTATTTT.